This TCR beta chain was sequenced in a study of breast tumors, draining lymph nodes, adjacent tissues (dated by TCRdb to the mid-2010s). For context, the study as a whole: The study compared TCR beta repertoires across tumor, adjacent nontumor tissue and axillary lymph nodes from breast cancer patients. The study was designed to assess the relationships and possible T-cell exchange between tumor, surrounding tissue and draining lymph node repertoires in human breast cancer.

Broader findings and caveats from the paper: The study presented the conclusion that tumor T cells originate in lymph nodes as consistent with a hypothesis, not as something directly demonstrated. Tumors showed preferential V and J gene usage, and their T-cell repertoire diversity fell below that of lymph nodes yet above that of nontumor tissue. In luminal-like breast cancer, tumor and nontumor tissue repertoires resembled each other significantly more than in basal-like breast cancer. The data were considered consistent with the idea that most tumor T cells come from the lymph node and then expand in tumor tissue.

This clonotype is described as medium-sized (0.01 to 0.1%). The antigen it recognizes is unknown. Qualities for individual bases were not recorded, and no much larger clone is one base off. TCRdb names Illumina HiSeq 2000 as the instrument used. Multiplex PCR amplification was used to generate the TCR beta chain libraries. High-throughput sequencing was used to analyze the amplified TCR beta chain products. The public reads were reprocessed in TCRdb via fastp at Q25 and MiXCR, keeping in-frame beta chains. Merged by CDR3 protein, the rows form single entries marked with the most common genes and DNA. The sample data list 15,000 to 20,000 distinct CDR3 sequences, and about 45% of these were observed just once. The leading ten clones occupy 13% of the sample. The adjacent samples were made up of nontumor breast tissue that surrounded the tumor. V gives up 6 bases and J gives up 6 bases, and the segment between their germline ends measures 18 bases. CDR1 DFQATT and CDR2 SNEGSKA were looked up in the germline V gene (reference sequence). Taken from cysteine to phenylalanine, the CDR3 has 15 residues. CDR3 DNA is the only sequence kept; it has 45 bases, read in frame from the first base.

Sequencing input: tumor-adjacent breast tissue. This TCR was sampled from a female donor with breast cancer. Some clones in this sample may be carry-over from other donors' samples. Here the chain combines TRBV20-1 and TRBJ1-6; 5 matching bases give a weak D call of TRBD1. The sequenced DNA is TGCAGTGCCCCCCCCGACGGGGGAGGTAATTCACCCCTCCACTTT. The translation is CSAPPDGGGNSPLHF.